This TCR beta chain stems from a study of blood T cells in healthy people across ages. This clonotype was picked up one time. The antigen is not known. General observations from the study: Donor CMV status was unknown, possibly confounding expanded clonotype changes.

Primed by a sample-barcoded 5' primer and a J-beta primer mix, a second PCR proceeded for about 6 to 11 cycles. A template-switch adaptor containing 12 random nucleotides labeled each cDNA molecule. TCRdb independently ran MiXCR on the 5' RACE reads; one entry per CDR3 protein. The table has around 1.7 million distinct CDR3 sequences, under 30% seen once. Germline V gene sequence: CDR1 SNHLY, CDR2 FYNNEI. Trimming shortened V by 3 bases and J by 0 bases, and 21 bases separated the two germline ends. The CDR3 runs 20 residues. The V gene is TRBV2, the J gene TRBJ2-6, with D tentatively TRBD1 or TRBD2 (7 bases each). Sequenced input: blood. The receptor comes from a young woman in good health. The CDR3 spells CASSDGEGARLFSGANVLTF. CDR3 sequence (DNA): TGTGCCAGCAGTGACGGGGAGGGGGCACGACTATTCTCTGGGGCCAACGTCCTGACTTTC.